This TCR beta chain was obtained from a study of blood T cell repertoires in COVID-19. Study background: Sites across the United States, Italy and Spain contributed samples from acute and convalescent COVID-19.

Authors' data handling: It was from reference gene primer amplification that nucleated cell counts were estimated. The assay was immunoSEQ multiplex PCR, and TCRdb's table has in-frame clones only and misses some. V and J calls and clone size follow that table, whereas D and trimming were derived from the DNA. This sample carries some 300,000 clones, approximately 88% of them seen once, and the ten largest clones take approximately 6.6%. Sample: peripheral blood. This clonotype was obtained from a woman aged 25 to 39 who had recovered from COVID-19.

CDR3 coding DNA: TGCGCCAGCAGCTTGGGAGTCTCGAACACTGAAGCTTTCTTT. Translated: CASSLGVSNTEAFF. The chain is built from TRBV5-1 and TRBJ1-1; D uncertain. The CDR3 totals 14 residues. Germline V gene data show CDR1 as SGHRS and CDR2 as YFSETQ. V lost 0 bases and J lost 1, with 7 bases in between.